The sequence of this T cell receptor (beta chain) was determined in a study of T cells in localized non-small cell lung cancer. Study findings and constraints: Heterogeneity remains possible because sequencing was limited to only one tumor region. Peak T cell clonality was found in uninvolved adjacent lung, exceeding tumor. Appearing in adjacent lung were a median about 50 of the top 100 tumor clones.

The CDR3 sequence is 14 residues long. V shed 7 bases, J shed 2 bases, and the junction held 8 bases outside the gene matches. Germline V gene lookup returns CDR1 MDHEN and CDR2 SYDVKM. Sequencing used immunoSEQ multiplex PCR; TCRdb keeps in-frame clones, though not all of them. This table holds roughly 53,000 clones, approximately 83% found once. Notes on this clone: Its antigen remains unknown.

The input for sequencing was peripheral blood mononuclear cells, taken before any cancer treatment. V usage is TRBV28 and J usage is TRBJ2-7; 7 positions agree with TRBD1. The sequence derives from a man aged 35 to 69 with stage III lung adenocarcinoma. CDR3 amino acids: CASNLGTAAYEQYF. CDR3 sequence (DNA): TGTGCCAGCAACCTCGGGACAGCTGCCTACGAGCAGTACTTC.